The clone carrying this T cell receptor beta chain was counted between two and nine times. The antigen is undetermined. The data stem from a study of PD-1 blockade in mismatch repair-deficient tumors. Background on the study: All were previously treated, progressing patients with around 12 mismatch repair-deficient cancer types. Whole-study findings and limits: Tumor-resident clones, often undetectable pretreatment in blood, expanded then contracted after pembrolizumab.

CDR1 and CDR2 (germline): GTSNPN, SVGIG (reference sequence). This CDR3 spans 11 amino acids. The V and J ends lost 3 bases and 4 bases respectively, with 7 bases between them. All patients were mismatch repair deficient, assessed by either PCR or immunohistochemistry. The assay was immunoSEQ multiplex PCR, and TCRdb's table has in-frame clones only and misses some. The profile covers just under 80,000 clones, with about 82% appearing a single time and roughly 6% taken by the ten largest. This specimen was peripheral blood, taken 44 weeks after starting pembrolizumab. This TCR was sampled from an adult with mismatch repair-deficient cancer. This chain joins TRBV30 and TRBJ2-7; no clear D. This CDR3 reads CAWSGLYEQYF. Written as DNA, the CDR3 is TGTGCCTGGAGCGGGTTATACGAGCAGTACTTC.